The rows below give T cell receptor beta chains drawn from one sample of a study of immune cell composition in non-small cell lung cancer. Here immunoSEQ multiplex PCR was the method, and the copy in TCRdb shows in-frame clones only, minus some. Among around 8,000 clones listed, just under 70% were seen once. Sample: lung tumor tissue. These receptors were collected from a human donor with non-small cell lung cancer. The CDR3 runs from the conserved cysteine through the conserved F or W. Part of the rows lack a size; the others show once, few, many or a class for expanded clones.

CASSPWAGGKETQYF NA TRBJ2-5 TRBV7-2
CASSLVQGPGGYTF NA TRBJ1-2 TRBV7-3
CAWSMGEAGLFF NA TRBJ2-2 TRBV30
CAIMQGKTGELFF NA TRBJ2-2 TRBV28
CASSIDLRSGGGRNEQFF NA TRBJ2-1 TRBV19
CSARESQGQYF NA TRBJ2-4 TRBV20-1
CASTGGVAGENEQFF NA TRBJ2-1 TRBV5-1
CASSPETTGRNSPLHF few TRBJ1-6 TRBV4-1
CASSLNGALSEKLFF few TRBJ1-4 TRBV7-2
CATSGNRVDTEAFF NA TRBJ1-1 TRBV15
CASSDITSGSYEQYF medium-sized TRBJ2-7 TRBV10-2
CASSSLRGEQYF NA TRBJ2-7 TRBV7-2
CASSPGVNTEAFF few TRBJ1-1 TRBV4-1
CASSPPSGTGRTGELFF NA TRBJ2-2 TRBV18
CSVVVDSSGPLHF once TRBJ1-6 TRBV29-1
CASTRDRGTYEQYF NA TRBJ2-7 TRBV2
CASSPSGGTSGNTIYF NA TRBJ1-3 TRBV28
CASSRDRRLREQYF NA TRBJ2-7 TRBV14
CASSLGGFSNQPQHF NA TRBJ1-5 TRBV7-8
CASSPSGQGGHTIYF NA TRBJ1-3 TRBV5-6
CASTPDGGAQETQYF few TRBJ2-5 TRBV2
CASSLGLAGDETQYF NA TRBJ2-5 TRBV5-6